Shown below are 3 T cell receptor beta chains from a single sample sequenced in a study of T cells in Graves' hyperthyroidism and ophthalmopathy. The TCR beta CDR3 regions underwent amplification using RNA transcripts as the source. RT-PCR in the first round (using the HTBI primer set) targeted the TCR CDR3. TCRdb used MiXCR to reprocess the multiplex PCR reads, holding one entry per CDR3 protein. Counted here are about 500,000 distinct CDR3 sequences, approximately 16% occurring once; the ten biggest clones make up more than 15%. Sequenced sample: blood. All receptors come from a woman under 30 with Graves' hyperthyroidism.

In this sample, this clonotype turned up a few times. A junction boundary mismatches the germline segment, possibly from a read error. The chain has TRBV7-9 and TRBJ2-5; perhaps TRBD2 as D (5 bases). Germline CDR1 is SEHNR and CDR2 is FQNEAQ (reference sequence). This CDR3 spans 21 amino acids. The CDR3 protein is CASSLPLSGFGMRDRQETLYF. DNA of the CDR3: TGTGCCAGCAGCTTACCGCTTTCTGGTTTTGGGATGAGGGATCGCCAAGAGACCCTGTACTTC.

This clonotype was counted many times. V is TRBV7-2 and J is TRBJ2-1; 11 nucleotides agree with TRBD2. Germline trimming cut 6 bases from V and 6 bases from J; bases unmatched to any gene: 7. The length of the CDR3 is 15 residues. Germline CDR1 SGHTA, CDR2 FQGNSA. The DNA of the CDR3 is TGTGCCAGCAGGCGGCTAGCGGGAGGTGGCAATGAGCAGTTCTTC. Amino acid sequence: CASRRLAGGGNEQFF. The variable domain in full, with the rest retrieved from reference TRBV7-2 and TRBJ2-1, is GAGVSQSPSNKVTEKGKDVELRCDPISGHTALYWYRQSLGQGLEFLIYFQGNSAPDKSGLPSDRFSAERTGGSVSTLTIQRTQQEDSAVYLCASRRLAGGGNEQFFGPGTRLTVL.

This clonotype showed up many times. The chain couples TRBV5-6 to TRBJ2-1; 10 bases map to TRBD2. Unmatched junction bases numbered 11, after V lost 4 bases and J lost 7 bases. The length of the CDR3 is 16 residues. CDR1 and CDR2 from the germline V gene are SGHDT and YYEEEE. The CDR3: CASSIRQLAGRNEQFF. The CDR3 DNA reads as TGTGCCAGCAGCATAAGACAACTAGCGGGGAGGAATGAGCAGTTCTTC.